What follows describes a single T cell receptor (beta chain). What it recognizes is unknown. This record comes from a study of cytomegalovirus exposure and HLA in healthy donors. The study, taken as a whole, reports: The study reported that TCR beta sequences accurately predicted HLA-A and HLA-B alleles in most subjects. Researchers left out some V segments, among them TRBV6-2 and TRBV6-3, as indistinguishable.

PCR used 60 Vbeta primers and 13 Jbeta primers. Generated by immunoSEQ multiplex PCR, the TCRdb table keeps only in-frame clones and is missing some. The sample lists 75,000 to 90,000 clones; about 60% were seen once. The germline CDR1 and CDR2 sequences are MDHEN and SYDVKM. The CDR3 is 14 residues long. V was pared by 6 bases and J by 7 bases, with 5 bases of the junction left unmatched. The sequenced sample was PBMCs. The V and J genes are TRBV28 and TRBJ1-4; 10 bases fit TRBD1. The source is a woman aged 40 to 49 in good health and CMV-seropositive. Written as DNA, the CDR3 is TGTGCCAGCAGGGGACAGGGGACCGGTGAAAAACTGTTTTTT. Amino acid sequence: CASRGQGTGEKLFF.